The 20 T cell receptor beta chains given below trace back to one sample, sequenced in a study of CD8 T cells in Susac syndrome. Reverse transcription used about 0.45 to 1 ug RNA and random hexamers. One entry per CDR3 protein results from TCRdb running MiXCR on the immunoSEQ multiplex PCR reads. The data contain 70,000 to 95,000 distinct CDR3 sequences, 94% of them singletons. Sequencing was done on a sample of CD8+ T cells from PBMCs. The receptor source for this set is a human donor with Susac syndrome.

This chain uses TRBV30 with TRBJ1-1; TRBD1 matches 7 bases. This CDR3 spans 12 amino acids. Germline loops: CDR1 GTSNPN, CDR2 SVGIG (reference sequence). Unmatched junction bases numbered 5, after V lost 7 bases and J lost 3 bases. The CDR3 spells CASTGDDTEAFF. The DNA for the CDR3 is TGTGCCTCCACAGGGGATGACACTGAAGCTTTCTTT.

The chain links TRBV5-1 to TRBJ1-4; D is undetermined. The germline V gene has CDR1 SGHRS and CDR2 YFSETQ. The CDR3 is 16 residues long. Trimming shortened V by 0 bases and J by 5 bases, and 14 bases separated the two germline ends. The CDR3 loop reads CASSLGRFALNEKLFF. As DNA, the CDR3 is TGCGCCAGCAGCTTGGGCAGATTTGCTTTAAATGAAAAACTGTTTTTT.

The chain is built from TRBV29-1 and TRBJ1-1, with 9 bases identical to TRBD1. With V trimmed by 4 bases and J by 3 bases, 9 bases remained unmatched. Germline CDR1 reads SQVTM; CDR2 reads ANQGSEA. The CDR3 loop spans 15 amino acids. CDR3 residues: CSVGSTGGPHTEAFF. The CDR3, as DNA: TGCAGCGTTGGCAGTACAGGGGGCCCTCACACTGAAGCTTTCTTT.

This clonotype showed up just once. The V gene is TRBV29-1, the J gene TRBJ1-2; TRBD1 matches at 7 bases. Germline V gives CDR1 SQVTM, CDR2 ANQGSEA. The CDR3 is 15 residues long. The J segment lost 0 bases and the V segment lost 0 bases, leaving 4 bases of the junction unmatched. CDR3 coding DNA: TGCAGCGTTGAAGACCCGGACAGGCCTAACTATGGCTACACCTTC. Amino acids: CSVEDPDRPNYGYTF.

The chain joins TRBV9 to TRBJ2-7; 9 bases are shared with TRBD2. This CDR3 has 15 residues. Trimming removed 5 bases from V and 4 bases from J; junction bases left unmatched: 10. Germline loops: CDR1 SGDLS, CDR2 YYNGEE. This CDR3 is CASSERISGGYEQYF. The DNA for the CDR3 is TGTGCCAGCAGTGAGAGGATTAGCGGGGGTTACGAGCAGTACTTC. Full variable domain (missing parts from reference TRBV9 and TRBJ2-7): DSGVTQTPKHLITATGQRVTLRCSPRSGDLSVYWYQQSLDQGLQFLIQYYNGEERAKGNILERFSAQQFPDLHSELNLSSLELGDSALYFCASSERISGGYEQYFGPGTRLTVT.

The CDR3 protein is CASSHGPLTGELFF. In DNA form, the CDR3 reads TGTGCCAGCAGCCATGGACCACTCACCGGGGAGCTGTTTTTT. The J gene is TRBJ2-2, the V gene TRBV7-2; D not resolved. The germline CDR1 and CDR2 sequences are SGHTA and FQGNSA. CDR3 size: 14 residues. The germline V and J ends were trimmed by 5 bases and 4 bases, with 11 bases remaining between them.

The V call is TRBV9, the J call TRBJ2-1, with D unresolved. CDR3 length: 12 residues. The ends were cut back, 4 bases at V and 10 bases at J, with 12 bases in the middle. Per the germline V gene, CDR1 is SGDLS and CDR2 is YYNGEE. CDR3: CASSPNTMEQFF. DNA of the CDR3: TGTGCCAGCAGCCCCAACACGATGGAGCAGTTCTTC.

The rearrangement links TRBV29-1 to TRBJ1-2, with a tentative D call TRBD1 (6 bases). CDR1 and CDR2 from the germline V gene are SQVTM and ANQGSEA. The CDR3 consists of 11 residues. V lost 7 bases to trimming and J lost 8 bases, with 14 bases between them. The CDR3 here is CSGGGLDGYTF. For the CDR3, the DNA is TGCAGCGGAGGGGGGTTGGACGGCTACACCTTC.

The CDR3 DNA follows: TGCGCCAGCAGCTGGGGACAGGAACTTCACTCCTACGAGCAGTACTTC. It yields the protein CASSWGQELHSYEQYF. The rearrangement links TRBV5-1 to TRBJ2-7; 8 bases line up with TRBD1. The CDR3 extends over 16 amino acids. The germline V gene encodes CDR1 SGHRS and CDR2 YFSETQ. Trimming removed 3 bases from V and 0 bases from J; junction bases left unmatched: 8.

The chain links TRBV4-1 to TRBJ2-7; 8 nucleotides match TRBD1. Germline V CDR1 and CDR2: MGHRA, YSYEKL. The V and J ends lost 3 bases and 3 bases, in that order; junction bases with no gene match: 1. CDR3 length equals 13 residues. The CDR3 DNA reads TGCGCCAGCAGCCATACAGGGGGCTACGAGCAGTACTTC. It specifies CASSHTGGYEQYF.

V and J are TRBV5-1 and TRBJ2-2; unclear D gene. Trimming shortened V by 6 bases and J by 5 bases, and 8 bases separated the two germline ends. The CDR3 has 12 amino acids. Germline CDR1 and CDR2: SGHRS and YFSETQ. CDR3 sequence: CASTLGTGELFF. CDR3 nucleotide sequence: TGCGCCAGCACCCTAGGGACCGGGGAGCTGTTTTTT.

J is TRBJ2-3 and V is TRBV7-9; 9 positions match TRBD1. The V and J ends lost 3 bases and 2 bases, in that order; junction bases with no gene match: 3. Germline V gene sequence: CDR1 SEHNR, CDR2 FQNEAQ (reference sequence). This CDR3 has 15 amino acids. The CDR3 DNA sequence: TGTGCCAGCAGCTTTGGGACAGGGAACACAGATACGCAGTATTTT. Translated: CASSFGTGNTDTQYF.

The V call is TRBV3-1, the J call TRBJ1-2, with TRBD1 as a possible D gene (5 bases). The CDR3 covers 15 residues. V was pared by 1 base and J by 5 bases, with 14 bases between. CDR1 and CDR2 from the germline V gene are LGHDT and YNNKEL (reference sequence). CDR3 sequence reads: CASSQVRDPRYGYTF. The CDR3, as DNA: TGTGCCAGCAGCCAAGTCCGGGACCCGAGGTATGGCTACACCTTC.

This clonotype was seen a single time. This chain's CDR3 is CASSLSNPNYGYTF. As DNA, the CDR3 is TGTGCCAGCAGCTTAAGTAATCCCAACTATGGCTACACCTTC. This chain uses TRBV7-9 with TRBJ1-2; D is ambiguous. Per the germline V gene, CDR1 is SEHNR and CDR2 is FQNEAQ (reference sequence). V was cut by 2 bases and J by 2 bases, with 9 bases left in between. This CDR3 contains 14 residues.

The J gene is TRBJ1-4, the V gene TRBV5-4, with a tentative D call TRBD1 (6 bases). The germline gives CDR1 SGHNT, CDR2 YYREEE (reference sequence). With 4 bases removed from V and 13 bases from J, the gap between germline ends came to 11 bases. This CDR3 is 11 amino acids long. CDR3 in DNA: TGTGCCAGCAGCCCGGGAGGGGGACTGTTTTTT. Its protein product is CASSPGGGLFF.

This chain links TRBV29-1 with TRBJ2-1; D is unclear. Trimming shortened V by 6 bases and J by 4 bases, and 13 bases separated the two germline ends. The CDR3 is made up of 13 amino acids. Germline V CDR1 and CDR2: SQVTM, ANQGSEA. The CDR3 nucleotides are TGCAGCGTCCCCCTCCCGAGGTACAATGAGCAGTTCTTC. Residues: CSVPLPRYNEQFF.

In DNA form, the CDR3 reads TGTGCCAGCAGCTTGGACAGGATCTATGGCTACACCTTC. Translated: CASSLDRIYGYTF. V usage is TRBV5-4 and J usage is TRBJ1-2, with a weak D call TRBD1 (5 bases). The V gene lost 0 bases and the J gene lost 4 bases, with 7 bases spanning the gap. The germline V gene has CDR1 SGHNT and CDR2 YYREEE (reference sequence). The CDR3 contains 13 residues. Full variable domain (missing parts from reference TRBV5-4 and TRBJ1-2): ETGVTQSPTHLIKTRGQQVTLRCSSQSGHNTVSWYQQALGQGPQFIFQYYREEENGRGNFPPRFSGLQFPNYSSELNVNALELDDSALYLCASSLDRIYGYTFGSGTRLTVV.

The V and J genes are TRBV20-1 and TRBJ1-5, with TRBD1 identical over 7 bases. CDR3 length equals 18 residues. Germline V CDR1 and CDR2: DFQATT, SNEGSKA (reference sequence). V shed 0 bases, J shed 4 bases, and the junction held 15 bases outside the gene matches. The CDR3 DNA reads as TGCAGTGCTAGAGACCCTTCACAGGGGTTAATGGAAAATCAGCCCCAGCATTTT. It is translated as CSARDPSQGLMENQPQHF.

V and J are TRBV6-6 and TRBJ2-7; 12 bases fit TRBD1. The ends lost 4 bases at V and 2 bases at J; junction bases unmatched: 3. Germline V gives CDR1 MNHNY, CDR2 SVGAGI (reference sequence). The CDR3 loop spans 15 amino acids. The CDR3, as DNA: TGTGCCAGCAGTTTTGGGACAGGGGGCCCCTACGAGCAGTACTTC. This sequence encodes CASSFGTGGPYEQYF.

CDR3 residues: CSARAPARTSGSYNEQFF. DNA of the CDR3: TGCAGTGCTAGAGCCCCTGCCCGGACTAGCGGAAGTTACAATGAGCAGTTCTTC. The V gene is TRBV20-1, the J gene TRBJ2-1; 10 bases are shared with TRBD2. The CDR3 sequence is 18 residues long. V lost 1 base and J lost 4; bases outside the gene matches: 13. Germline CDR1 reads DFQATT; CDR2 reads SNEGSKA (reference sequence).